These 30 T cell receptor beta chains were all obtained from the same sample, sequenced in a study of PD-1 blockade in classical Hodgkin lymphoma. The table came from immunoSEQ multiplex PCR; TCRdb's copy has only in-frame clones and leaves some out. The sample records 90,000 or so clones, approximately 91% being singletons. Exposure to brentuximab vedotin varied, and each patient had relapsed following autologous stem cell transplantation. Sequences were derived from peripheral blood mononuclear cells (PBMCs), sampled before the second cycle of nivolumab. Receptors were obtained from a human donor with classical Hodgkin lymphoma.

This chain links TRBV2 with TRBJ2-1; possibly TRBD2 for D (6 bases). Germline V CDR1 and CDR2: SNHLY, FYNNEI. CDR3 size: 16 residues. V was clipped by 3 bases and J by 4 bases, with 16 bases between them. CDR3 coding DNA: TGTGCCAGCAGTGAGGAGGGATCTCCCCCATACAATGAGCAGTTCTTC. The encoded protein is CASSEEGSPPYNEQFF.

A single count supports this clone. The J gene is TRBJ2-3, the V gene TRBV30; D gene unclear. With 7 bases removed from V and 7 bases from J, the gap between germline ends came to 21 bases. The CDR3 is 14 residues long. Germline V CDR1 and CDR2: GTSNPN, SVGIG (reference sequence). The CDR3 here is CALAPVDRQYTQYF. In nucleotides, the CDR3 is TGTGCCTTAGCCCCCGTTGACCGGCAGTATACGCAGTATTTT.

The V gene is TRBV29-1, the J gene TRBJ2-7; 7 bases align to TRBD2. After removal of 0 bases from V and 2 bases from J, the junction contained 10 bases not matched to a gene. The germline V gene has CDR1 SQVTM and CDR2 ANQGSEA. The CDR3 has 16 residues. The CDR3: CSVEERAGDYTYEQYF. The DNA of the CDR3 is TGCAGCGTTGAAGAAAGGGCGGGGGATTATACCTACGAGCAGTACTTC.

This chain uses TRBV28 with TRBJ2-7; 8 nucleotides align to TRBD2. V gave up 1 base and J gave up 4 bases; unmatched junction bases: 9. The V gene's germline CDR1 is MDHEN and CDR2 SYDVKM. This CDR3 contains 16 residues. The CDR3 loop is CASSLFRRGARYEQYF. The CDR3 coding sequence is TGTGCCAGCAGTTTATTCCGGCGGGGGGCCCGGTACGAGCAGTACTTC.

CDR3 sequence: CASSLVGRVNYGYTF. The CDR3 DNA reads as TGTGCCAGCAGCTTGGTCGGCAGGGTCAACTATGGCTACACCTTC. The V call is TRBV5-6, the J call TRBJ1-2; D possibly corresponds to TRBD1 (5 bases). CDR1 and CDR2 (germline): SGHDT, YYEEEE. The germline V and J ends were trimmed by 0 bases and 2 bases, with 11 bases remaining between them. This CDR3 comprises 15 residues. Full variable domain (rest looked up from reference TRBV5-6 and TRBJ1-2): DAGVTQSPTHLIKTRGQQVTLRCSPKSGHDTVSWYQQALGQGPQFIFQYYEEEERQRGNFPDRFSGHQFPNYSSELNVNALLLGDSALYLCASSLVGRVNYGYTFGSGTRLTVV.

CDR3 in amino acids: CASSRGQDYGYTF. CDR3 DNA: TGTGCCAGCAGCAGAGGACAGGACTATGGCTACACCTTC. The chain links TRBV6-5 to TRBJ1-2, with TRBD1 matching over 7 bases. The CDR3 has 13 amino acids. J lost 3 bases, V lost 6 bases, and 4 bases had no gene match. Germline values: CDR1 MNHEY, CDR2 SVGAGI.

This clone has a single count. This chain links TRBV28 with TRBJ2-3; the D gene is possibly TRBD2 (6 bases). V lost 7 bases and J lost 1, with 27 bases in between. The CDR3 consists of 19 residues. Germline CDR1 reads MDHEN; CDR2 reads SYDVKM. The CDR3 protein is CASTTPSDGSFLGTDTQYF. The CDR3 bases are TGTGCCAGCACCACCCCCTCCGACGGGAGTTTTTTAGGCACAGATACGCAGTATTTT.

This chain connects TRBV19 to TRBJ2-7; D gene ambiguous. Germline CDR1 and CDR2: LNHDA and SQIVND (reference sequence). The V end lost 3 bases, the J end lost 2 bases, and 14 bases lay between the germline ends. The CDR3 contains 15 residues. The CDR3 spells CASSIGLLKAYEQYF. CDR3 sequence (DNA): TGTGCCAGTAGTATCGGGCTCCTGAAAGCCTACGAGCAGTACTTC.

The chain couples TRBV4-1 to TRBJ2-7, with TRBD2 identical over 10 bases. This CDR3 region has 17 residues. CDR1 and CDR2 from the germline V gene are MGHRA and YSYEKL. V lost 1 base, J lost 2 bases, and 8 bases stayed unmatched. CDR3 nucleotides: TGCGCCAGCAGCCAAGGGACTAGCGGAGACCTACCCTACGAGCAGTACTTC. This sequence encodes CASSQGTSGDLPYEQYF.

The chain recombines TRBV6-5 with TRBJ1-3; D unclear. This CDR3 comprises 14 residues. Trimming took 5 bases from V and 2 from J, leaving 10 bases between them. The germline V gene has CDR1 MNHEY and CDR2 SVGAGI. The CDR3 DNA reads as TGTGCCAGCAGTCGAAACACAGCTGGAAACACCATATATTTT. Protein sequence: CASSRNTAGNTIYF.

CDR3 protein: CASSSGTPLSEQYF. The CDR3 DNA follows: TGCGCCAGCAGCTCAGGGACTCCACTGAGCGAGCAGTACTTC. The chain has TRBV5-1 and TRBJ2-7; D is perhaps TRBD2 (6 bases). Germline V gene data show CDR1 as SGHRS and CDR2 as YFSETQ. With 3 bases removed from V and 6 bases from J, the gap between germline ends came to 16 bases. CDR3 size: 14 residues.

The CDR3 loop reads CASSPQGDVTETQYF. CDR3 DNA: TGTGCCAGCAGCCCACAGGGGGACGTTACAGAGACCCAGTACTTC. V gene TRBV5-4 combines with J gene TRBJ2-5; 8 nucleotides line up with TRBD1. This CDR3 has 15 amino acids. V lost 4 bases to trimming and J lost 4 bases; unmatched junction nucleotides: 9. The V gene's germline CDR1 is SGHNT and CDR2 YYREEE (reference sequence).

The rearrangement uses TRBV4-1 and TRBJ1-1, with 8 bases fitting TRBD1. This CDR3 comprises 18 residues. V lost 1 base, J lost 0 bases, and 10 bases stayed unmatched. CDR1 is MGHRA, CDR2 YSYEKL, per germline. The CDR3 spells CASSQGLIGQGLNTEAFF. The CDR3 nucleotides are TGCGCCAGCAGCCAAGGACTTATAGGACAGGGATTGAACACTGAAGCTTTCTTT.

The rearrangement joins TRBV29-1 to TRBJ1-2; no firm D call. CDR1 is SQVTM, CDR2 ANQGSEA, per germline. The CDR3 is made up of 14 amino acids. The ends were cut back, 7 bases at V and 1 base at J, with 16 bases in the middle. The CDR3 sequence: CSAAGRGVNYGYTF. The DNA of the CDR3 is TGCAGCGCCGCAGGCAGAGGCGTTAACTATGGCTACACCTTC.

There are a few counts of this clone. This sequence joins TRBV2 and TRBJ1-5; D is uncertain. V was trimmed by 7 bases and J by 4 bases, leaving 11 bases between them. CDR1 is SNHLY, CDR2 FYNNEI, per germline. The CDR3 spans 13 residues. Here the CDR3 DNA reads TGTGCCAGCAACCTAGAAGGAAATCAGCCCCAGCATTTT. Residues: CASNLEGNQPQHF.

This clone was seen more than once but under ten times. The V gene is TRBV5-1, the J gene TRBJ1-1; D not resolved. V lost 1 base and J 4 bases, leaving 11 bases between the germline ends. CDR1 and CDR2 from the germline V gene are SGHRS and YFSETQ. The CDR3 is 14 amino acids. Here the CDR3 DNA reads TGCGCCAGCAGCTTGTTGATGGGTACCACTGAAGCTTTCTTT. It codes for CASSLLMGTTEAFF.

The chain is built from TRBV11-3 and TRBJ2-3; 14 bases match TRBD2. Germline V gives CDR1 SGHNT, CDR2 YENEEA. The CDR3 covers 17 residues. V lost 1 base, J lost 3 bases, and 3 bases stayed unmatched. DNA of the CDR3: TGTGCCAGCAGCTTAGGGCGGACTAGCGGGAGGACAGATACGCAGTATTTT. Its translation: CASSLGRTSGRTDTQYF.

The chain links TRBV28 to TRBJ2-2, with D tentatively TRBD1 or TRBD2 (5 bases each). Per germline, CDR1 MDHEN and CDR2 SYDVKM. The V gene lost 3 bases and the J gene lost 2 bases, with 13 bases spanning the gap. The CDR3 covers 16 residues. CDR3 bases: TGTGCCAGCAGTTTGGGCAGAGGGGCCAACACCGGGGAGCTGTTTTTT. It is translated as CASSLGRGANTGELFF.

This sequence joins TRBV10-3 and TRBJ2-6, with unresolved D. This CDR3 region has 20 residues. V lost 4 bases, J lost 0 bases, and 22 bases lay in between. Germline V gene sequence: CDR1 ENHRY, CDR2 SYGVKD. The CDR3 protein is CAISGTARTVMDSGANVLTF. Written as DNA, the CDR3 is TGTGCCATCAGTGGAACAGCCAGAACCGTAATGGACTCTGGGGCCAACGTCCTGACTTTC.

The gene calls are TRBV28 and TRBJ2-1, with TRBD1 as a possible D gene (6 bases). The CDR3 runs to 18 residues. Trimming shortened V by 4 bases and J by 4 bases, and 23 bases separated the two germline ends. Germline CDR1 reads MDHEN; CDR2 reads SYDVKM. CDR3 loop: CASSWATGSRPGYNEQFF. CDR3 in DNA: TGTGCCAGCAGTTGGGCGACAGGCTCCCGCCCTGGGTACAATGAGCAGTTCTTC. Together with reference TRBV28 and TRBJ2-1, the CDR3 gives the full variable domain: DVKVTQSSRYLVKRTGEKVFLECVQDMDHENMFWYRQDPGLGLRLIYFSYDVKMKEKGDIPEGYSVSREKKERFSLILESASTNQTSMYLCASSWATGSRPGYNEQFFGPGTRLTVL.

The chain links TRBV9 to TRBJ2-3, with D tentatively TRBD1 or TRBD2 (5 bases each). The CDR3 runs to 13 residues. V lost 7 bases to trimming and J lost 1 base, with 10 bases between them. The V gene's germline CDR1 is SGDLS and CDR2 YYNGEE. The DNA of the CDR3 is TGTGCCAGCTCCGGGACCGGCACAGATACGCAGTATTTT. The encoded protein is CASSGTGTDTQYF.

The V and J genes are TRBV11-1 and TRBJ2-1, with 10 bases that match TRBD2. V was clipped by 0 bases and J by 4 bases; unmatched bases: 12. Per the germline V gene, CDR1 is SGHAT and CDR2 is FQDESV (reference sequence). The CDR3 covers 19 residues. CDR3 coding DNA: TGTGCCAGCAGCTTAGCTTTAGGGGCTAGCGGGAGTAGGTACAATGAGCAGTTCTTC. This codes for CASSLALGASGSRYNEQFF.

The J gene is TRBJ1-2, the V gene TRBV4-2; maybe TRBD1 (5 bases). V dropped 5 bases and J dropped 5 bases, with 15 bases sitting between them. CDR1 and CDR2 (germline): LGHNA, YNFKEQ. The CDR3 has 14 amino acids. In DNA, the CDR3 is TGTGCCAGCAGCGTCGGGGGAGGTGATTATGGCTACACCTTC. This codes for CASSVGGGDYGYTF.

The V gene is TRBV6-6, the J gene TRBJ2-1; possible D gene TRBD1, 5 bases. CDR3 length: 13 amino acids. CDR1 and CDR2 (germline): MNHNY, SVGAGI (reference sequence). V lost 7 bases to trimming and J lost 2 bases, with 9 bases between them. Here the CDR3 reads CASTQGTYNEQFF. For the CDR3, the DNA is TGTGCCAGCACGCAGGGAACCTACAATGAGCAGTTCTTC.

The chain links TRBV2 to TRBJ2-7; unclear D gene. Germline assignment: CDR1 SNHLY and CDR2 FYNNEI. The CDR3 has 12 residues. Trimming removed 7 bases at V and 7 bases at J, with 14 bases between. CDR3 bases: TGTGCCAGCACCATAGCTTCCGGGGAGCAGTACTTC. Amino acids: CASTIASGEQYF.

This chain links TRBV12-5 with TRBJ2-1; 9 bases fit TRBD2. CDR1 LGHNT and CDR2 FRNRAP come from the germline V gene. This CDR3 has 15 amino acids. The trim removed 1 base at V and 8 bases at J, leaving 6 bases unmatched. CDR3 nucleotide sequence: TGTGCTAGTGGTTTGGCGGTAGCGGGAGCGTATGAGCAGTTCTTC. It codes for CASGLAVAGAYEQFF.

This clone has just a few counts. J is TRBJ1-1 and V is TRBV5-4; D is possibly TRBD1 (6 bases). The CDR3 spans 14 residues. CDR1 is SGHNT, CDR2 YYREEE, per germline (reference sequence). Trimming removed 2 bases from V and 4 bases from J, with 12 bases in between. Written as DNA, the CDR3 is TGTGCCAGCAGCTTATGGGGGGCAAGCACTGAAGCTTTCTTT. The encoded protein is CASSLWGASTEAFF.

J is TRBJ1-1 and V is TRBV7-9; maybe TRBD1 (6 bases). Looked up from germline, CDR1 is SEHNR and CDR2 is FQNEAQ (reference sequence). The CDR3 consists of 13 residues. Trimming left V 5 bases short and J 11 bases short, with 18 bases between. The CDR3 bases are TGTGCCAGCAGCCCAGATGGGGGCTTGGAGGCTTTCTTT. This codes for CASSPDGGLEAFF.

This chain uses TRBV4-1 with TRBJ1-5; TRBD1 agrees at 8 bases. This CDR3 contains 17 residues. Germline-derived CDR1 and CDR2 are MGHRA and YSYEKL. With 2 bases clipped from V and 4 bases from J, the junction kept 10 bases outside the gene matches. The CDR3 sequence: CASSQTDRGLPNQPQHF. CDR3 coding DNA: TGCGCCAGCAGCCAAACAGACAGGGGATTGCCTAATCAGCCCCAGCATTTT.

The rearrangement uses TRBV30 and TRBJ1-4; D might be TRBD1 (5 bases). Trimming left V 4 bases short and J 7 bases short, with 13 bases between. CDR1 and CDR2 from the germline V gene are GTSNPN and SVGIG (reference sequence). This CDR3 is 13 amino acids long. CDR3 DNA sequence: TGTGCCTGGACCAAGGGGAGTAGTGAAAAACTGTTTTTT. Its protein product is CAWTKGSSEKLFF.